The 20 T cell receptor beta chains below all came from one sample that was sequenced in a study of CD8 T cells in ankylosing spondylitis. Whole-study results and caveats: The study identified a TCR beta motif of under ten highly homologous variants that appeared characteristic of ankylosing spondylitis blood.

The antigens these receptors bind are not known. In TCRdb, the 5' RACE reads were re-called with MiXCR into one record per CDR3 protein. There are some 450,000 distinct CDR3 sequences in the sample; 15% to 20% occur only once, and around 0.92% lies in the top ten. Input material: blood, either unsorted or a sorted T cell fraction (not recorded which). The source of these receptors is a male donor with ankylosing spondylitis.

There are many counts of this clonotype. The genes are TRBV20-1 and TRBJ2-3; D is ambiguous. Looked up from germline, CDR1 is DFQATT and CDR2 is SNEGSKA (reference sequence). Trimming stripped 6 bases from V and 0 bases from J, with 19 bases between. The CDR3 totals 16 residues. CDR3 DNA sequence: TGCAGTGCAAAGGGCCTAGTCATCCAGAGCACAGATACGCAGTATTTT. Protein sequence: CSAKGLVIQSTDTQYF.

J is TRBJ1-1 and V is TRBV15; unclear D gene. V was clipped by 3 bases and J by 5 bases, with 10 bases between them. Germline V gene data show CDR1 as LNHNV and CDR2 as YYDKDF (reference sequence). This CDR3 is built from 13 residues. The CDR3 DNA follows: TGTGCCACCAGCAGGGGGTCGGAAACTGAAGCTTTCTTT. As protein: CATSRGSETEAFF.

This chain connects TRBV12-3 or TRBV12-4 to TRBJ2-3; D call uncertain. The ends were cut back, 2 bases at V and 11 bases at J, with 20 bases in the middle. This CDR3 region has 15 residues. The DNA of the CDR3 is TGTGCCAGCAGTTTATTGGCTAGAGGACCATCTTGGCAGTATTTT. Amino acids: CASSLLARGPSWQYF.

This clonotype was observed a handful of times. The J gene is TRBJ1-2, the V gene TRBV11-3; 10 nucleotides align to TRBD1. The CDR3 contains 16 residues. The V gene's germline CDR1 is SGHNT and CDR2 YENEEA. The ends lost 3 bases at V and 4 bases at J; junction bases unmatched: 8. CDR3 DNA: TGTGCCAGCAGCTTGGAGGGACAGGGGCCTTTCTATGGCTACACCTTC. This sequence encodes CASSLEGQGPFYGYTF. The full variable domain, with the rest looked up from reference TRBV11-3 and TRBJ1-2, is EAGVVQSPRYKIIEKKQPVAFWCNPISGHNTLYWYLQNLGQGPELLIRYENEEAVDDSQLPKDRFSAERLKGVDSTLKIQPAELGDSAVYLCASSLEGQGPFYGYTFGSGTRLTVV.

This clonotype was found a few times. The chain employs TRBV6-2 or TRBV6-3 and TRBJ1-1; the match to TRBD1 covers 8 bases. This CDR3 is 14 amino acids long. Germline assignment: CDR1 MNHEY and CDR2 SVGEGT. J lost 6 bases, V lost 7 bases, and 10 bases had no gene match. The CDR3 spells CASNDRGWAAEAFF. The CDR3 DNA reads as TGTGCCAGCAATGACAGGGGTTGGGCGGCTGAAGCTTTCTTT.

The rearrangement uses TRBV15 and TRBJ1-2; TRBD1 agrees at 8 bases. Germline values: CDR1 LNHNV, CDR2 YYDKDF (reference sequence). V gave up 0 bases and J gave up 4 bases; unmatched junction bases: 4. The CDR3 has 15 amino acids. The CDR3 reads CATSRDRGQVYGYTF. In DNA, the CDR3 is TGTGCCACCAGCAGAGATCGGGGACAGGTCTATGGCTACACCTTC.

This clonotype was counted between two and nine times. CDR3 loop: CSARDGRLASNTGELFF. DNA of the CDR3: TGCAGTGCTAGAGATGGGCGGCTAGCGTCGAACACCGGGGAGCTGTTTTTT. The chain couples TRBV20-1 to TRBJ2-2; maybe TRBD2 (6 bases). The CDR3 has 17 amino acids. V lost 0 bases, J lost 0 bases, and 14 bases lay in between. Germline CDR1 reads DFQATT; CDR2 reads SNEGSKA (reference sequence).

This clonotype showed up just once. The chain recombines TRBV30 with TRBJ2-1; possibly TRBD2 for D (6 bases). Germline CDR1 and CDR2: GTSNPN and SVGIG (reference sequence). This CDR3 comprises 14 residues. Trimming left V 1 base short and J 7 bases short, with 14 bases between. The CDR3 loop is CAWSAGTGVNEQFF. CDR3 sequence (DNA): TGTGCCTGGAGTGCCGGGACTGGAGTTAATGAGCAGTTCTTC.

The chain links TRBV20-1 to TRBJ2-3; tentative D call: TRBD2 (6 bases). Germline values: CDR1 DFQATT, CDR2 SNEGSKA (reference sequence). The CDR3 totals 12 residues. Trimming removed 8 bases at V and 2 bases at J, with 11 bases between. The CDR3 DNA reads TGCAGTCTCCGGCGGGACACAGATACGCAGTATTTT. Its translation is CSLRRDTDTQYF.

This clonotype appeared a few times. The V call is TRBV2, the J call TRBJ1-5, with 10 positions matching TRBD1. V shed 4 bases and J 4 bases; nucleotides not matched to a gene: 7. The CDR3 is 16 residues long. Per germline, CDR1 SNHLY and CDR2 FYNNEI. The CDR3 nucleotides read TGTGCCAGCAGTGCCATGGACAGGGGGGGAAATCAGCCCCAGCATTTT. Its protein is CASSAMDRGGNQPQHF.

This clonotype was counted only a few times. In nucleotides, the CDR3 is TGTGCCAGTTCCCGGGGCATGAAGGCAACTGAAGCTTTCTTT. Amino acids: CASSRGMKATEAFF. V usage is TRBV2 and J usage is TRBJ1-1, with D possibly TRBD1 on 5 matching bases. The CDR3 totals 14 residues. Germline CDR1 is SNHLY and CDR2 is FYNNEI. Trimming pared 9 bases from V and 5 bases from J, leaving 19 bases between.

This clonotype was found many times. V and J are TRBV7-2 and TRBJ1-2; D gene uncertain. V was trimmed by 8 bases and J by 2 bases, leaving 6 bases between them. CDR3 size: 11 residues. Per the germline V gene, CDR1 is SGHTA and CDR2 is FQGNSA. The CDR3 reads CASQPNYGYTF. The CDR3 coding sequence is TGTGCCAGCCAGCCCAACTATGGCTACACCTTC.

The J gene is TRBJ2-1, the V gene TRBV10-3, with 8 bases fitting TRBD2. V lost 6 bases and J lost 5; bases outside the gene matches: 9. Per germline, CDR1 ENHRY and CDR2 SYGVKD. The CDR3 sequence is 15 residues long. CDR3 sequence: CAIRRITGGNNEQFF. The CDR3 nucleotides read TGTGCCATCAGAAGGATTACGGGGGGGAACAATGAGCAGTTCTTC.

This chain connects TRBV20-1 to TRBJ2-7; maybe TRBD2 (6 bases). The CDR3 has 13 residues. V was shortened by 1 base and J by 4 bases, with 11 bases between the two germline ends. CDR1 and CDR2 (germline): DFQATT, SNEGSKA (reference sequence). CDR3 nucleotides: TGCAGTGCTAGAGCGGGAGTGACATACGAGCAGTACTTC. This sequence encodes CSARAGVTYEQYF.

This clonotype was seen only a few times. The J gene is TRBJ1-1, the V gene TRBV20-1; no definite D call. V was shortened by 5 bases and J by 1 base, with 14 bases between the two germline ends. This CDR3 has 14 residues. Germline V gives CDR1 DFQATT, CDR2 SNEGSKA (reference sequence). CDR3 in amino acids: CSADDLEPNTEAFF. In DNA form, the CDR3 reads TGCAGTGCTGACGATCTGGAGCCGAACACTGAAGCTTTCTTT.

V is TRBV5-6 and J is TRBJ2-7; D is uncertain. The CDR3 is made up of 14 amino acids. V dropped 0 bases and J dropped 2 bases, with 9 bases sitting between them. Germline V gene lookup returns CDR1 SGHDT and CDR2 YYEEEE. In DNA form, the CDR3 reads TGTGCCAGCAGCTTGGAGGTGGGAACCTACGAGCAGTACTTC. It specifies CASSLEVGTYEQYF.

This CDR3 is CASSRAAGKNIQYF. As DNA, the CDR3 is TGTGCCAGCAGTCGAGCAGCGGGCAAAAACATTCAGTACTTC. The chain couples TRBV6-2 or TRBV6-3 to TRBJ2-4; the D gene is possibly TRBD2 (6 bases). The germline V gene encodes CDR1 MNHEY and CDR2 SVGEGT. This CDR3 is built from 14 residues. The V and J ends lost 5 bases and 3 bases respectively, with 11 bases between them.

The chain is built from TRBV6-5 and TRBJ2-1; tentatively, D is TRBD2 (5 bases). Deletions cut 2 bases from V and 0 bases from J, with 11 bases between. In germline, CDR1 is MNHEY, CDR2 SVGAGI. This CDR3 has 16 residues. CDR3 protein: CASSYVLGGSYNEQFF. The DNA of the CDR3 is TGTGCCAGCAGTTACGTCCTTGGAGGCTCCTACAATGAGCAGTTCTTC.

In nucleotides, the CDR3 is TGTGCCACCAGCAGAGGACGGGAGCAGTTCTTC. The encoded protein is CATSRGREQFF. V is TRBV15 and J is TRBJ2-1; D uncertain. V was pared by 1 base and J by 10 bases, with 5 bases between. CDR1 and CDR2 (germline): LNHNV, YYDKDF (reference sequence). The CDR3 covers 11 residues.

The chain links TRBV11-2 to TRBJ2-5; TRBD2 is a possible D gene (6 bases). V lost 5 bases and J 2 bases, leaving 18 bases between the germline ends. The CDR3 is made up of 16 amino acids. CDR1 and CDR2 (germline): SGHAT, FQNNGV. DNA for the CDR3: TGTGCCAGCAGCCCAAGCCGATGGGGGGAACAAGAGACCCAGTACTTC. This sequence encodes CASSPSRWGEQETQYF.